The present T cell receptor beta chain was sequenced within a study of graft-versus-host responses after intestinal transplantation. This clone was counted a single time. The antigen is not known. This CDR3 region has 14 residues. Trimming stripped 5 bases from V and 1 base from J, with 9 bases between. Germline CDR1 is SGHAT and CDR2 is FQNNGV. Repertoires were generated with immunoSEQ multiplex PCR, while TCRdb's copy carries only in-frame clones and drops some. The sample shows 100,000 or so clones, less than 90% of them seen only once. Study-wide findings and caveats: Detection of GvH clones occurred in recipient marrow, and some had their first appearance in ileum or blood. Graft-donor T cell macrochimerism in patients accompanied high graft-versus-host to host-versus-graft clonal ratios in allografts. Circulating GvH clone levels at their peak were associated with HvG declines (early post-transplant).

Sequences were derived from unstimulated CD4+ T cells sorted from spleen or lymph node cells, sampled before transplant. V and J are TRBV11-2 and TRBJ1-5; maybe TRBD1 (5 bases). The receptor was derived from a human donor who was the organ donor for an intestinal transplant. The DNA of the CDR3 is TGTGCCAGCAGCGCAGGGTTCAGCAATCAGCCCCAGCATTTT. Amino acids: CASSAGFSNQPQHF.